This T cell receptor (beta chain) was sequenced in a study of blood T cell repertoires in COVID-19. Study-wide background: COVID-19 samples from acute and convalescent phases originated in the United States, Italy and Spain. From T cells, B-cell-depleted T cells, or PBMCs came the material, which was cDNA or gDNA.

Germline CDR1 is MNHEY and CDR2 is SVGEGT. The CDR3 has 13 residues. Deletions cut 4 bases from V and 3 bases from J, with 10 bases between. Per the study methods: Reference gene primer amplification yielded estimated nucleated cell counts. Repertoires were generated with immunoSEQ multiplex PCR, while TCRdb's copy carries only in-frame clones and drops some. The D gene and trimming were derived from the DNA, and the V and J assignments and clone size from that table. Of some 21,000 clones listed, about 88% are singletons. The rearrangement links TRBV6-2 or TRBV6-3 to TRBJ2-7; TRBD2 might be the D (5 bases). The source of this sequence is a human donor with active COVID-19. The donor label of this sample is uncertain. Sequencing input: peripheral blood. The CDR3 sequence is CASSSGLGYEQYF. The CDR3, as DNA: TGTGCCAGCAGTTCTGGACTGGGCTACGAGCAGTACTTC.